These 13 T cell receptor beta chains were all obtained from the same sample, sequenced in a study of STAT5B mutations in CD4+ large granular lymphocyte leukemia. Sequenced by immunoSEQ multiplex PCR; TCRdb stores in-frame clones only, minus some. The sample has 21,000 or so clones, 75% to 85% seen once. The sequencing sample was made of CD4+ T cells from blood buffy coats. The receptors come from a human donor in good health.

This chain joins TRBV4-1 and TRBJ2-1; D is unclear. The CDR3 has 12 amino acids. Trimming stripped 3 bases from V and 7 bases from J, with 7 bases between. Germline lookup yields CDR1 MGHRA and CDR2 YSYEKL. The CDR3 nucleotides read TGCGCCAGCAGCCAGGTTGGGAATGAGCAGTTCTTC. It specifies CASSQVGNEQFF.

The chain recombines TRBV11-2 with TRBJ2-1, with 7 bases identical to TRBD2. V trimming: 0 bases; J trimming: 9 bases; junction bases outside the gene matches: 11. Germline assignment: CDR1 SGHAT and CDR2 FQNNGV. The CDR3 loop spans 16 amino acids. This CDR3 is CASSLDWGGGEVEQFF. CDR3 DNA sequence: TGTGCCAGCAGCTTAGATTGGGGGGGAGGAGAAGTTGAGCAGTTCTTC.

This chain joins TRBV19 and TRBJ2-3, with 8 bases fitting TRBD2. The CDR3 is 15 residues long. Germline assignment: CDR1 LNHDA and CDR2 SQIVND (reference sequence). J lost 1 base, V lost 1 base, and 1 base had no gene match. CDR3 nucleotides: TGTGCCAGTAGTATAGCGGGAGGGGGCACAGATACGCAGTATTTT. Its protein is CASSIAGGGTDTQYF.

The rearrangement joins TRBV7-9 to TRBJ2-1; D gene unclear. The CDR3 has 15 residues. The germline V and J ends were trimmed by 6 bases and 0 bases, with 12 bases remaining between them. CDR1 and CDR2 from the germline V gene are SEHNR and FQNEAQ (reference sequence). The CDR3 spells CASSPWESSYNEQFF. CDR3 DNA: TGTGCCAGCAGTCCATGGGAAAGCTCCTACAATGAGCAGTTCTTC. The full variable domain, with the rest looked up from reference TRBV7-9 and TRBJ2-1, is DTGVSQNPRHKITKRGQNVTFRCDPISEHNRLYWYRQTLGQGPEFLTYFQNEAQLEKSRLLSDRFSAERPKGSFSTLEIQRTEQGDSAMYLCASSPWESSYNEQFFGPGTRLTVL.

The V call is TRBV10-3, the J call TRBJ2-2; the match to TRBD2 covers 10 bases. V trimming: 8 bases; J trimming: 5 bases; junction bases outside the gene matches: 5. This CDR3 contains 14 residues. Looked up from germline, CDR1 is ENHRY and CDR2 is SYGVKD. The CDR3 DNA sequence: TGTGCCATCGGCCTAGCGGGAGTTACCGGGGAGCTGTTTTTT. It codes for CAIGLAGVTGELFF.

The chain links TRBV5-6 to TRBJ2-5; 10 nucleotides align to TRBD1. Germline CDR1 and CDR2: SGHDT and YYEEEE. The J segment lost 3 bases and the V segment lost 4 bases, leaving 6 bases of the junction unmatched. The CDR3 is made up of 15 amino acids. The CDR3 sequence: CASSLRTGGKETQYF. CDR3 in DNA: TGTGCCAGCAGCCTCCGGACAGGGGGAAAAGAGACCCAGTACTTC.

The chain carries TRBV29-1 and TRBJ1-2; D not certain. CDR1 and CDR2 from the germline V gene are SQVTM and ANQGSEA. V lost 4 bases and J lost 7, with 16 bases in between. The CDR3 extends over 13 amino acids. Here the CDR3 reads CSVVPAVGFGYTF. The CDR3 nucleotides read TGCAGCGTTGTGCCAGCCGTGGGTTTTGGCTACACCTTC.

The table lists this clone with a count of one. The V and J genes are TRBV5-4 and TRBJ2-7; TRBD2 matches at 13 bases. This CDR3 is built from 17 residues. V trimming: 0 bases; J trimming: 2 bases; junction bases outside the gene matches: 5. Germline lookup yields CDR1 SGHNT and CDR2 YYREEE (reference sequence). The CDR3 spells CASSLGLAGGSPYEQYF. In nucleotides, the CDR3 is TGTGCCAGCAGCTTGGGACTAGCGGGAGGAAGTCCCTACGAGCAGTACTTC.

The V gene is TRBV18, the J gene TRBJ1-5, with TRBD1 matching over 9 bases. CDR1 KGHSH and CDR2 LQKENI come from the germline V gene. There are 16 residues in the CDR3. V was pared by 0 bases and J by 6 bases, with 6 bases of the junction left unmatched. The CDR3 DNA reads TGTGCCAGCTCACCACCCTCACAGGGGGCGAGTCAGCCCCAGCATTTT. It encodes CASSPPSQGASQPQHF.

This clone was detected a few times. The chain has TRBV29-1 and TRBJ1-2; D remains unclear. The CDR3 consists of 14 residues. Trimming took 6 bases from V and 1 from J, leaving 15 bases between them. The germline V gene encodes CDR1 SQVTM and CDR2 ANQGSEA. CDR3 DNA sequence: TGCAGCGTGGTCTATATGGCCGATAACTATGGCTACACCTTC. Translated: CSVVYMADNYGYTF.

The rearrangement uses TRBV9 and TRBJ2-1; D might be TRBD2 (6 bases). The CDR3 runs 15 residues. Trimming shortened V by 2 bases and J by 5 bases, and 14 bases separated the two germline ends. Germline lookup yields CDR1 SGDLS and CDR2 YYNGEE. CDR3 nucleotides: TGTGCCAGCAGCGTCGGAACTAGCCTTCACAATGAGCAGTTCTTC. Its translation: CASSVGTSLHNEQFF.

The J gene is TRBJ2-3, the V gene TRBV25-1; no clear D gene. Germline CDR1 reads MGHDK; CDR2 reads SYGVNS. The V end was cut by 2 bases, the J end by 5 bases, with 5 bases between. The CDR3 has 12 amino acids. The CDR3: CASSERRDTQYF. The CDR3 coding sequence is TGTGCCAGCAGTGAAAGGAGAGATACGCAGTATTTT.

The CDR3 reads CASSSPLSGSYEQYF. For the CDR3, the DNA is TGTGCCAGCAGCTCTCCCCTTAGCGGGTCCTACGAGCAGTACTTC. The chain joins TRBV7-6 to TRBJ2-7; 7 bases agree with TRBD2. Germline CDR1 and CDR2: SGHVS and FNYEAQ. The V and J ends lost 4 bases and 1 base, in that order; junction bases with no gene match: 7. This CDR3 contains 15 residues.